This T cell receptor (beta chain) appears in the sequencing data of a study of shared clonotypes between healthy human individuals. Some clones are missing from TCRdb's copy, which holds only in-frame ones; the method was immunoSEQ multiplex PCR. The sample includes 660,000 or so clones, approximately 96% of them seen just once. The V end lost 2 bases, the J end lost 6 bases, and 8 bases lay between the germline ends. Germline V gene data show CDR1 as MNHEY and CDR2 as SVGAGI. The CDR3 is made up of 13 amino acids. Naive CD8 cells lacked CD45RO and underwent positive selection for CCR7, leaving out terminally differentiated effector memory CD45RA+ cells. This clone showed up just once.

The sequenced material came from naive CD8+ T cells sorted from blood. This TCR derives from a woman aged 30 to 39 in good health. The chain links TRBV6-5 to TRBJ2-1; TRBD2 might be the D (6 bases). CDR3 residues: CASSYRESNEQFF. In nucleotides, the CDR3 is TGTGCCAGCAGTTACCGGGAGTCCAATGAGCAGTTCTTC.